This TCR beta chain stems from a study of blood T cell repertoires in COVID-19. In the study overall: From the United States, Italy and Spain came samples of acute and convalescent COVID-19.

This clone was seen once. Participants' own reports of clinical history determined their cohort assignment. Under the authors' procedure: Estimated nucleated cell counts came from reference gene primer amplification. Data came from immunoSEQ multiplex PCR; TCRdb stores just in-frame clones and leaves some out. Clone size and V and J calls were adopted from that table, with D and trimming inferred from the DNA. The sample consists of around 190,000 clones, over 75% of them appearing once. Per germline, CDR1 SEHNR and CDR2 FQNEAQ (reference sequence). The CDR3 has 14 residues. V lost 5 bases to trimming and J lost 3 bases; unmatched junction nucleotides: 7.

This clonotype was sampled from a man between 40 and 49 years old who had recovered from COVID-19. Sequences were obtained from PBMCs or T cells enriched from blood (not recorded which). The chain uses TRBV7-9 and TRBJ2-7, with TRBD2 matching 7 bases. The CDR3 DNA follows: TGTGCCAGCAGCCCACGGGGAGGGTACTACGAGCAGTACTTC. Translated: CASSPRGGYYEQYF.